This TCR beta chain derives from a study of T cells in Graves' hyperthyroidism and ophthalmopathy. Amplified regions were TCR beta CDR3 sequences from RNA transcripts. The TCR CDR3 first-round RT-PCR relied on the HTBI primer set. TCRdb ran MiXCR on the multiplex PCR reads and lists one entry per CDR3 protein. The data show fewer than 500,000 distinct CDR3 sequences, approximately 12% seen once. This clonotype was counted between two and nine times. CDR1 SGDLS and CDR2 YYNGEE come from the germline V gene. The CDR3 has 14 amino acids. V lost 3 bases and J 3 bases, leaving 12 bases between the germline ends.

The receptor was isolated from a man aged 30-40 years with Graves' hyperthyroidism that later progressed to Graves' ophthalmopathy. V and J are TRBV9 and TRBJ1-1; a weak D match, TRBD1 (5 bases). Sequencing was done on a sample of blood. CDR3 DNA: TGTGCCAGCAGCGGGGACCAGGGATACACTGAAGCTTTCTTT. It specifies CASSGDQGYTEAFF.